This TCR beta chain comes out of a study of PD-1 blockade in mismatch repair-deficient tumors. The overall study: Patients had 12 mismatch repair-deficient cancer types, all previously treated and progressing.

The germline V gene has CDR1 MGHDK and CDR2 SYGVNS. With 3 bases removed from V and 0 bases from J, the gap between germline ends came to 11 bases. This CDR3 has 15 residues. Generated by immunoSEQ multiplex PCR, the TCRdb table keeps only in-frame clones and is missing some. The table lists tens of thousands of clones, roughly 78% of them singletons. General study points: Tumor-resident clones, often absent from pretreatment blood, expanded after pembrolizumab and then contracted.

PCR or immunohistochemistry showed mismatch repair deficiency in every enrolled patient. The TCR-sequenced patients were a few responders to pembrolizumab. Concerning this clone itself: What it binds is not known.

The sequences come from peripheral blood, collected 4 weeks after starting pembrolizumab. V gene TRBV25-1 combines with J gene TRBJ2-5, with D uncertain. This clonotype was sampled from an adult with mismatch repair-deficient cancer. The CDR3 DNA is TGTGCCAGCAGTGAGGGCAGATACTACCAAGAGACCCAGTACTTC. This codes for CASSEGRYYQETQYF.